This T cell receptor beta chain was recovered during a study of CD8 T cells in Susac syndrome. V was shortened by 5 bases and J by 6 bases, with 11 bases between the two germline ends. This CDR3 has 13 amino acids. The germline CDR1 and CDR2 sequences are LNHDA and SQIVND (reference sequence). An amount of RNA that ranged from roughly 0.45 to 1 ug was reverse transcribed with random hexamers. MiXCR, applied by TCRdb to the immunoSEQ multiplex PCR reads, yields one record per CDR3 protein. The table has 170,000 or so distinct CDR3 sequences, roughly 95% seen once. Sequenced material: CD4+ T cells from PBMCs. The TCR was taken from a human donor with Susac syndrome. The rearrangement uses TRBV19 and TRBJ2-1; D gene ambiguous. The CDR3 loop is CASSLTYGNEQFF. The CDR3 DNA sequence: TGTGCCAGTAGTTTAACGTACGGCAATGAGCAGTTCTTC.